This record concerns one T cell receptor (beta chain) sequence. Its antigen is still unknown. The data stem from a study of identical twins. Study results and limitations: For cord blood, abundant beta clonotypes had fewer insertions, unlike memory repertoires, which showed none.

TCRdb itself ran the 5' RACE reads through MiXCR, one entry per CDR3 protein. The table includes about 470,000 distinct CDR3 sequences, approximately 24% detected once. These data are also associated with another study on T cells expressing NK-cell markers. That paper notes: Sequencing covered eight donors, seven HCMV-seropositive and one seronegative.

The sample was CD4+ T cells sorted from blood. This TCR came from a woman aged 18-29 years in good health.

The CDR3 region has the DNA TGCAGTAAAGTTAAGACTAGCGGGAACAATGAGCAGTTCTTC. As protein: CSKVKTSGNNEQFF. The rearrangement joins TRBV20-1 to TRBJ2-1, with 11 bases matching TRBD2. The CDR3 spans 14 residues. Germline assignment: CDR1 DFQATT and CDR2 SNEGSKA (reference sequence). After removal of 8 bases from V and 5 bases from J, the junction contained 8 bases not matched to a gene.